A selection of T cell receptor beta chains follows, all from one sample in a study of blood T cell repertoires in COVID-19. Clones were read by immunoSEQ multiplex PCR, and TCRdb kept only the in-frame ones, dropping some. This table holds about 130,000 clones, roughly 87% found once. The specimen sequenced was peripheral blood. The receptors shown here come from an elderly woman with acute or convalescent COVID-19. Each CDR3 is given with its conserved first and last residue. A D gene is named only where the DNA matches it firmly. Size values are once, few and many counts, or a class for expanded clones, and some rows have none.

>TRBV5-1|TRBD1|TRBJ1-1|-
CASSPSTGVDTEAFF
TGCGCCAGCAGCCCCTCGACAGGGGTGGACACTGAAGCTTTCTTT
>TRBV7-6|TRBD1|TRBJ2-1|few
CASSLRGQGGDNEQFF
TGTGCCAGCAGCTTACGAGGACAGGGGGGGGACAATGAGCAGTTCTTC
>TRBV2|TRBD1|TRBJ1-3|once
CASAAGTGGDTIYF
TGTGCCAGCGCAGCCGGGACAGGGGGAGACACCATATATTTT
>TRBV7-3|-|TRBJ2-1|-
CASSPGVNNEQFF
TGTGCCAGCAGCCCAGGGGTGAACAATGAGCAGTTCTTC
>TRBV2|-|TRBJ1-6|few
CASSRDGSSYNSPLHF
TGTGCCAGCAGCCGGGACGGGAGCTCCTATAATTCACCCCTCCACTTT
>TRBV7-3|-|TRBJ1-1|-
CASSLRLNTEAFF
TGTGCCAGCAGCTTACGGTTGAACACTGAAGCTTTCTTT
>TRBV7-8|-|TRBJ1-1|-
CASSLESLLTEAFF
TGTGCCAGCAGCTTAGAGTCACTTCTCACTGAAGCTTTCTTT
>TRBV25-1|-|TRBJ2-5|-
CASSEQGQETQYF
TGTGCCAGCAGTGAGCAGGGCCAAGAGACCCAGTACTTC
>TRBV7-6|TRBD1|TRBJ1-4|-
CASSWGQGNEKLFF
TGTGCCAGCAGCTGGGGACAGGGCAATGAAAAACTGTTTTTT
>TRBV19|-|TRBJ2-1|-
CASSILTGAYNEQFF
TGTGCCAGTAGTATACTGACGGGGGCCTACAATGAGCAGTTCTTC
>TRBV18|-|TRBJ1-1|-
CASSAGGVSGTEAFF
TGTGCCAGCTCAGCCGGAGGTGTTTCGGGCACTGAAGCTTTCTTT
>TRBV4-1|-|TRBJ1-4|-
CASSQGSVRGEKLFF
TGCGCCAGCAGCCAAGGGTCCGTCCGCGGTGAAAAACTGTTTTTT
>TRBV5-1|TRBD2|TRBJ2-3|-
CASRLAGGIDTQYF
TGCGCCAGCCGGCTAGCGGGGGGAATAGATACGCAGTATTTT